This entry describes one T cell receptor beta chain. Its specificity is unknown. Germline V lookup: CDR1 GTSNPN, CDR2 SVGIG (reference sequence). With 0 bases clipped from V and 4 bases from J, the junction kept 4 bases outside the gene matches. The CDR3 has 15 amino acids. This table comes from immunoSEQ multiplex PCR, and its TCRdb copy is limited to in-frame clones, with some not included. The table lists over 400,000 clones, 90% to 97% of them singletons. The sample originates from a study of shared clonotypes between healthy human individuals. Study conclusions and caveats: Generation of non-shared clonotypes was less probable than generation of clonotypes shared by all four donors. Around 5% was the fraction of naive CD4 clonotypes found shared across several donors.

The donors were adults (healthy and HIV-negative) with no recent acute infections or vaccinations. The V and J genes are TRBV30 and TRBJ2-2; TRBD1 aligns across 8 bases. Sequenced material: naive CD4+ T cells sorted from blood. The subset here: CD45RA+ positively selected. This TCR derives from a woman aged 25 to 45 in good health. The CDR3 sequence is CAWSVPQGVTGELFF. The DNA for the CDR3 is TGTGCCTGGAGTGTACCACAGGGGGTCACCGGGGAGCTGTTTTTT.